This TCR beta chain was sequenced during a study of OX40 agonist ivuxolimab in advanced cancers. Sequencing used immunoSEQ multiplex PCR; TCRdb keeps in-frame clones, though not all of them. The sample lists tens of thousands of clones, approximately 92% occurring once. Notes on the study in general: Some nonresponders likewise displayed low normalized T-cell clonal expansion. With doses of 0.1 to 3.0 mg/kg, CD4+ and CD8+ blood T cells had undergone clonal expansion by week 6. Among expanded peripheral T cells, antigen specificity went undetermined.

Concerning this clone: The antigen is unknown.

Per the germline V gene, CDR1 is SGHRS and CDR2 is YFSETQ. The CDR3 extends over 14 amino acids. V was cut by 6 bases and J by 5 bases, with 16 bases left in between. This sample comprised CD4+ or CD8+ T cells sorted from blood, obtained in a trial of the OX40 agonist ivuxolimab. The chain uses TRBV5-1 and TRBJ2-3; D may correspond to TRBD1 or TRBD2 (6 bases each). This clonotype was obtained from an adult with an advanced solid tumor such as melanoma, head and neck, liver or kidney cancer. In DNA form, the CDR3 reads TGCGCCAGCACCCCCGGTGGGGGGCTAGATACGCAGTATTTT. It codes for CASTPGGGLDTQYF.